The 27 T cell receptor beta chains below all came from one sample that was sequenced in a study of technical replicates of blood from a handful of donors. The repertoire was sequenced with immunoSEQ multiplex PCR; TCRdb's copy has only in-frame clones and lacks some. The data contain tens of thousands of clones, around 90% of them singletons. The sample taken for sequencing was PBMCs. The receptors were sampled from a human donor in good health. Some clones in this sample may be carry-over from other donors' samples.

This rearrangement joins TRBV5-8 to TRBJ2-3; a possible D gene is TRBD1 (6 bases). Germline CDR1 is SGHTS and CDR2 is YDEGEE. The CDR3 extends over 15 amino acids. Trimming took 4 bases from V and 0 from J, leaving 12 bases between them. The CDR3 region is CASSSGTTSTDTQYF. The CDR3 coding sequence is TGTGCCAGCAGCAGTGGGACAACGAGCACAGATACGCAGTATTTT.

This clone appeared once. This chain connects TRBV5-1 to TRBJ2-3; 9 positions match TRBD2. Germline loops: CDR1 SGHRS, CDR2 YFSETQ. This CDR3 spans 16 amino acids. J was trimmed by 5 bases and V by 1 base; bases with no gene match: 8. CDR3 sequence (DNA): TGCGCCAGCAGCTTGATGGCTAGCGGGGTTGTAGATACGCAGTATTTT. This codes for CASSLMASGVVDTQYF.

This clone was detected only once. The chain combines TRBV5-4 with TRBJ2-6; TRBD1 might be the D (6 bases). The CDR3 spans 15 residues. V was cut by 6 bases and J by 4 bases, with 14 bases left in between. Germline assignment: CDR1 SGHNT and CDR2 YYREEE (reference sequence). The CDR3, as DNA: TGTGCCAGCAAAACAGGGTCGCGAGGGGCCAACGTCCTGACTTTC. Protein: CASKTGSRGANVLTF.

The chain recombines TRBV7-2 with TRBJ1-2, with D perhaps matching TRBD1 (5 bases). The V gene's germline CDR1 is SGHTA and CDR2 FQGNSA. CDR3 length: 14 residues. Trimming removed 0 bases at V and 2 bases at J, with 7 bases between. CDR3 nucleotide sequence: TGTGCCAGCAGCTTAGCCCCAGGGAACTATGGCTACACCTTC. Encoded protein: CASSLAPGNYGYTF.

This chain connects TRBV6-5 to TRBJ1-2; tentatively, D is TRBD1 (6 bases). CDR1 MNHEY and CDR2 SVGAGI come from the germline V gene. The length of the CDR3 is 15 residues. V lost 6 bases, J lost 0 bases, and 14 bases lay in between. The chain's CDR3 is CASSSDRETNYGYTF. The CDR3 DNA sequence: TGTGCCAGCAGCTCGGACAGAGAGACTAACTATGGCTACACCTTC.

This chain links TRBV7-3 with TRBJ2-1; 13 positions agree with TRBD2. CDR3 size: 15 residues. Germline-derived CDR1 and CDR2 are SGHTA and FQGTGA. J gave up 7 bases and V 2 bases, and 2 bases lay outside the gene matches. CDR3: CASSLPTSGRNEQFF. The CDR3 DNA follows: TGTGCCAGCAGCTTACCGACTAGCGGGAGGAATGAGCAGTTCTTC.

The chain has TRBV19 and TRBJ2-2; 9 bases line up with TRBD2. CDR1 is LNHDA, CDR2 SQIVND, per germline (reference sequence). Losses at the gene ends were 3 bases for V and 2 bases for J; bases not matched to a gene: 4. This CDR3 is 16 amino acids long. The CDR3 DNA sequence: TGTGCCAGTAGTATTCTAGCGGGAATAAACACCGGGGAGCTGTTTTTT. Its translation is CASSILAGINTGELFF.

This clone was picked up one time. The V and J genes are TRBV7-3 and TRBJ2-2; D remains ambiguous. This CDR3 spans 13 amino acids. Trimming took off 6 bases at V and 1 base at J, with 6 bases between the two ends. Germline lookup yields CDR1 SGHTA and CDR2 FQGTGA. The DNA for the CDR3 is TGTGCCAGCAGACGAGGGAACACCGGGGAGCTGTTTTTT. Encoded protein: CASRRGNTGELFF. Complete variable domain (other parts from reference TRBV7-3 and TRBJ2-2): GAGVSQTPSNKVTEKGKYVELRCDPISGHTALYWYRQSLGQGPEFLIYFQGTGAADDSGLPNDRFFAVRPEGSVSTLKIQRTERGDSAVYLCASRRGNTGELFFGEGSRLTVL.

The chain employs TRBV7-9 and TRBJ2-1, with 8 bases aligning to TRBD2. The CDR3 sequence is 16 residues long. CDR1 and CDR2 (germline): SEHNR, FQNEAQ (reference sequence). J lost 8 bases, V lost 3 bases, and 12 bases had no gene match. CDR3 coding DNA: TGTGCCAGCAGCTTGTCCGGGACTAGTGGGGGGGATGAGCAGTTCTTC. Translating gives CASSLSGTSGGDEQFF.

This rearrangement joins TRBV2 to TRBJ2-5; TRBD1 aligns across 11 bases. CDR3 length: 14 amino acids. Germline loops: CDR1 SNHLY, CDR2 FYNNEI. V gave up 7 bases and J gave up 3 bases; unmatched junction bases: 4. CDR3: CASTGTGGKETQYF. CDR3 coding DNA: TGTGCCAGCACTGGGACAGGGGGGAAAGAGACCCAGTACTTC.

CDR3 residues: CASSLGWANPTDTQYF. Here the CDR3 DNA reads TGTGCCAGCAGCTTAGGATGGGCGAACCCCACAGATACGCAGTATTTT. J is TRBJ2-3 and V is TRBV11-2; D gene unclear. Per the germline V gene, CDR1 is SGHAT and CDR2 is FQNNGV. V gave up 1 base and J gave up 2 bases, with 13 bases separating them. CDR3 size: 16 residues.

The chain employs TRBV12-5 and TRBJ1-1; possible D gene TRBD1, 6 bases. The CDR3 contains 12 residues. CDR1 and CDR2 (germline): LGHNT, FRNRAP. The germline V and J ends were trimmed by 2 bases and 7 bases, with 8 bases remaining between them. CDR3 protein: CASGLLTGEAFF. CDR3 DNA sequence: TGTGCTAGTGGTTTGCTGACAGGTGAAGCTTTCTTT.

This clone showed up just a few times. The chain has TRBV7-2 and TRBJ2-7; D is undetermined. From germline, CDR1 is SGHTA and CDR2 FQGNSA. The CDR3 has 15 amino acids. V lost 2 bases to trimming and J lost 1 base, with 12 bases between them. CDR3: CASSLSAFVSYEQYF. CDR3 nucleotide sequence: TGTGCCAGCAGCTTATCTGCGTTTGTATCCTACGAGCAGTACTTC.

This clone showed up just once. V gene TRBV4-3 combines with J gene TRBJ2-7; D unclear. V lost 0 bases and J 4 bases, leaving 7 bases between the germline ends. Looked up from germline, CDR1 is LGHNA and CDR2 is YSLEER. There are 13 residues in the CDR3. In DNA form, the CDR3 reads TGCGCCAGCAGCCAAGATCTAGGATACGAGCAGTACTTC. This translates into CASSQDLGYEQYF.

This sequence joins TRBV12-5 and TRBJ2-7; D unclear. The V end was cut by 2 bases, the J end by 0 bases, with 11 bases between. Germline loops: CDR1 LGHNT, CDR2 FRNRAP. This CDR3 spans 15 amino acids. The CDR3 DNA follows: TGTGCTAGTGGTTTGTTGGGCTTCCTCTCCTACGAGCAGTACTTC. Its translation: CASGLLGFLSYEQYF.

The chain links TRBV30 to TRBJ1-5; D is perhaps TRBD1 (5 bases). Germline CDR1 and CDR2: GTSNPN and SVGIG (reference sequence). This CDR3 region has 13 residues. Trimming took 3 bases from V and 0 from J, leaving 6 bases between them. CDR3: CAWRTASNQPQHF. In DNA form, the CDR3 reads TGTGCCTGGAGGACAGCTAGCAATCAGCCCCAGCATTTT.

Only one count was recorded for this clone. The chain has TRBV5-8 and TRBJ1-2; D may be TRBD1 (5 bases). Germline CDR1 and CDR2: SGHTS and YDEGEE. This CDR3 has 15 amino acids. With 4 bases removed from V and 4 bases from J, the gap between germline ends came to 17 bases. The CDR3 DNA sequence: TGTGCCAGCAGCCTATGGGCCCCGGGGGTCTATGGCTACACCTTC. This sequence encodes CASSLWAPGVYGYTF.

The chain carries TRBV5-4 and TRBJ2-3; D ambiguous. The germline CDR1 and CDR2 sequences are SGHNT and YYREEE (reference sequence). Trimming cost V 4 bases and J 7 bases, with 16 bases left between them. CDR3 length: 14 residues. CDR3 residues: CASSPQFELNTQYF. Written as DNA, the CDR3 is TGTGCCAGCAGCCCCCAATTTGAACTGAATACGCAGTATTTT.

The chain links TRBV29-1 to TRBJ1-2, with TRBD1 identical over 7 bases. This CDR3 is built from 12 residues. From germline, CDR1 is SQVTM and CDR2 ANQGSEA. Trimming at V came to 6 bases and at J to 3 bases, leaving 4 bases not matched to a gene. This CDR3 is CSVVQGYYGYTF. The CDR3 region has the DNA TGCAGCGTAGTACAGGGGTACTATGGCTACACCTTC.

V usage is TRBV5-4 and J usage is TRBJ1-2, with 10 bases identical to TRBD1. There are 18 residues in the CDR3. The germline V gene has CDR1 SGHNT and CDR2 YYREEE (reference sequence). Trimming removed 1 base from V and 0 bases from J; junction bases left unmatched: 9. The CDR3 DNA reads as TGTGCCAGCAGCTTGCCGGGACAGGGGTACCATTCTAACTATGGCTACACCTTC. Protein: CASSLPGQGYHSNYGYTF.

This chain connects TRBV27 to TRBJ2-5; 8 bases agree with TRBD1. The CDR3 has 19 amino acids. Germline V gene sequence: CDR1 MNHEY, CDR2 SMNVEV (reference sequence). V lost 5 bases and J lost 5; bases outside the gene matches: 22. The CDR3 here is CASSPIPTGQGSGRETQYF. In DNA form, the CDR3 reads TGTGCCAGCAGTCCTATTCCGACCGGACAGGGTAGCGGAAGGGAGACCCAGTACTTC.

The V gene is TRBV11-3, the J gene TRBJ2-3; 9 nucleotides agree with TRBD2. There are 15 residues in the CDR3. In germline, CDR1 is SGHNT, CDR2 YENEEA. V trimming: 1 base; J trimming: 4 bases; junction bases outside the gene matches: 3. CDR3 loop: CASSLGAGGPDTQYF. The CDR3 DNA sequence: TGTGCCAGCAGCTTAGGAGCGGGAGGACCAGATACGCAGTATTTT.

V and J are TRBV6-5 and TRBJ2-7; no firm D call. The CDR3 consists of 12 residues. CDR1 is MNHEY, CDR2 SVGAGI, per germline. Trimming removed 5 bases at V and 6 bases at J, with 11 bases between. CDR3 residues: CASSLRSGEQYF. The DNA for the CDR3 is TGTGCCAGCAGTCTCCGGTCAGGCGAGCAGTACTTC.

The rearrangement uses TRBV5-1 and TRBJ2-5; TRBD2 is a possible D gene (6 bases). The germline V gene encodes CDR1 SGHRS and CDR2 YFSETQ. V lost 1 base, J lost 2 bases, and 12 bases lay in between. The CDR3 has 15 residues. As DNA, the CDR3 is TGCGCCAGCAGCTTGATGGCTAGCGCACAAGAGACCCAGTACTTC. This translates into CASSLMASAQETQYF.

This chain uses TRBV30 with TRBJ2-2; 8 positions agree with TRBD2. The CDR3 length is 14 residues. Looked up from germline, CDR1 is GTSNPN and CDR2 is SVGIG (reference sequence). V shed 2 bases and J 7 bases; nucleotides not matched to a gene: 6. The CDR3 DNA reads as TGTGCCTGGAGTTACTTAGCGGGAATCGGGGAGCTGTTTTTT. It yields the protein CAWSYLAGIGELFF.

This clone was seen only a few times. The chain carries TRBV5-1 and TRBJ2-7; tentatively, D is TRBD1 (7 bases). In germline, CDR1 is SGHRS, CDR2 YFSETQ. The CDR3 length is 13 residues. The ends were cut back, 6 bases at V and 2 bases at J, with 12 bases in the middle. The CDR3 DNA is TGCGCCAGCAACCAGGGGGGTACCTACGAGCAGTACTTC. Translated, it gives CASNQGGTYEQYF.

This clone was found a few times. This chain links TRBV6-1 with TRBJ2-1, with 8 bases that match TRBD2. The V gene end was trimmed by 3 bases and the J gene end by 10 bases; junction bases not matched to a gene: 11. Looked up from germline, CDR1 is MNHNS and CDR2 is SASEGT. The CDR3 sequence is 15 residues long. The CDR3 here is CASSEGLAGGGEQFF. CDR3 in DNA: TGTGCCAGCAGTGAGGGGCTAGCGGGTGGCGGGGAGCAGTTCTTC.